This T cell receptor beta chain was captured by sequencing in a study of tumor-infiltrating lymphocytes in primary liver carcinoma. Study as a whole: The cohort consisted of patients whose primary liver carcinoma was surgically resected. Patients were both men and women, whose ages ran from 30 to 69 years. Whole-study results and caveats: Blood had a significantly lower top-250-clone fraction than tumors did (p = 0.039).

Of note for this clonotype: Its antigen remains unidentified.

Total RNA amounting to roughly 450 ng was the source from which TCR beta cDNA was made with a constant-region primer. Three nested multiplex PCR rounds of slightly modified ARM-PCR generated TCR beta libraries. In the first two PCR rounds, TRBV1-TRBV30 forward primers were paired with a C-beta reverse primer, and each round lasted about 9 cycles. TCRdb ran MiXCR on the multiplex PCR reads and lists one entry per CDR3 protein. Of hundreds of thousands of distinct CDR3 sequences in the sample, 58% are singletons; the top ten hold approximately 17%. They got blood RNA out of unsorted whole blood and also pulled out germline DNA. Chronic HBV infection affected patients, none of whom had received treatment. The CDR3 extends over 15 amino acids. The V end was cut by 0 bases, the J end by 5 bases, with 11 bases between.

The sequenced sample was peripheral blood. The source of this sequence is a woman aged 30 to 39 with primary liver carcinoma and hepatitis B virus infection. The chain joins TRBV23-1 to TRBJ1-5; D unresolved. TRBV23-1 carries the ORF label, with uncertain function. CDR3 residues: CASSQSGLHYQPQHF. The CDR3 coding sequence is TGCGCCAGCAGTCAATCTGGACTGCATTATCAGCCCCAGCATTTT.